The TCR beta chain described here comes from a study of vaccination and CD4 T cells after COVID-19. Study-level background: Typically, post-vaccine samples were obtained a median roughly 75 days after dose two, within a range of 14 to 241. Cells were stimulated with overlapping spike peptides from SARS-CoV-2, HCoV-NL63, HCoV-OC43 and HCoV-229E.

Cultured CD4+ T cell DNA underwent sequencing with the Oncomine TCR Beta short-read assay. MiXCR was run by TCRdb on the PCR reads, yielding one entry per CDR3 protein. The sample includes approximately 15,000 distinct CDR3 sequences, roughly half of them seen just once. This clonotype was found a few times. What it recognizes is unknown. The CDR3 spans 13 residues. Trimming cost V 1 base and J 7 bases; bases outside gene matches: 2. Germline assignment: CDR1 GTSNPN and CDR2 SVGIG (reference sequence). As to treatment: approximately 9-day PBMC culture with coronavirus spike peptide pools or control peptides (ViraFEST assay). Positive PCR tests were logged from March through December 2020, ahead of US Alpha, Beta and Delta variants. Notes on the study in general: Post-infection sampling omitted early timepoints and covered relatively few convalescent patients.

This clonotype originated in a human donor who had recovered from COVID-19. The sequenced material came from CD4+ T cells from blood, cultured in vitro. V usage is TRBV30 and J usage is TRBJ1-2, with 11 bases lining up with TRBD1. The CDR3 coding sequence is TGTGCCTGGAGTGGGGACAGGGGGGGTGGCTACACCTTC. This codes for CAWSGDRGGGYTF.